Given below is one T cell receptor (beta chain) in context. Its specificity is not known. Ophthalmopathy donors' eye disease showed moderate-to-severe activity, CAS of at least 3, NOSPECS of at least 4 and duration under 3 months. The diagnostic workup employed clinical symptoms, serum thyroxine, TRAb, thyroid ultrasound and orbital computed tomography. This sample was taken from a study of Graves' ophthalmopathy and Graves' hyperthyroidism. Study outcomes and limitations: Most expanded thyroid clonotypes above 0.001 frequency also appeared in blood.

Amplification from RNA transcripts yielded the TCR beta CDR3 regions. First-round RT-PCR with HTBI primers preceded a second-round multiplex PCR. TCRdb reprocessed the multiplex PCR reads via MiXCR and lists one record per CDR3 protein. The sample contains 650,000 to 900,000 distinct CDR3 sequences, approximately 40% of which appear only once. V shed 0 bases and J 4 bases; nucleotides not matched to a gene: 5. The CDR3 loop spans 14 amino acids. Germline CDR1 reads DFQATT; CDR2 reads SNEGSKA (reference sequence). The specimen was peripheral blood. The clonotype originates from an adult man with Graves' ophthalmopathy. V usage is TRBV20-1 and J usage is TRBJ2-5, with TRBD1 identical over 7 bases. The CDR3 reads CSARDSTGAETQYF. The CDR3 DNA is TGCAGTGCTAGAGATAGTACAGGGGCAGAGACCCAGTACTTC.